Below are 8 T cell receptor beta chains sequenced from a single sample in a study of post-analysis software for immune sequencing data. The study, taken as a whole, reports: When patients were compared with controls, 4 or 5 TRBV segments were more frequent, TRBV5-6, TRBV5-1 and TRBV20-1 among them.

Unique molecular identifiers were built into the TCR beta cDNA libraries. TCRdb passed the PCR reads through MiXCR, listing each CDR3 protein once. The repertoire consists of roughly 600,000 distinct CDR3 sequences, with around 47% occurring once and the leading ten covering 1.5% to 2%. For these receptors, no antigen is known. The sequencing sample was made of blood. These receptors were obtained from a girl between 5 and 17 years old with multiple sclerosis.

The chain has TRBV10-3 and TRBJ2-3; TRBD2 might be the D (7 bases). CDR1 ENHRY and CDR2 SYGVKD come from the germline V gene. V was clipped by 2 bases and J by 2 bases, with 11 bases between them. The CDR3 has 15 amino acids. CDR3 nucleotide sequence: TGTGCCATCAGTGAGGGGGGGGGGCACACAGATACGCAGTATTTT. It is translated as CAISEGGGHTDTQYF.

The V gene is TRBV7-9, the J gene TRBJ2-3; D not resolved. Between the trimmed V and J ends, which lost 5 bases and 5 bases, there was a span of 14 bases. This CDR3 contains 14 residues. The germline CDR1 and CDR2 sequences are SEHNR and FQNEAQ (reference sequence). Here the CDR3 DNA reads TGTGCCAGCAGCCTAGGATCTGGGATAGATACGCAGTATTTT. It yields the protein CASSLGSGIDTQYF.

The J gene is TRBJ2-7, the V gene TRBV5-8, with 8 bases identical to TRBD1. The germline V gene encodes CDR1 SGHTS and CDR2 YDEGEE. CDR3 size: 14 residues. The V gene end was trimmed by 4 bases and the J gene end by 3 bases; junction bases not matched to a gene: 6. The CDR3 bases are TGTGCCAGCAGCGGAGGCAGGGGGCTCTACGAGCAGTACTTC. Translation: CASSGGRGLYEQYF. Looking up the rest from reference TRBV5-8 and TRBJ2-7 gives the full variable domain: EAGVTQSPTHLIKTRGQQATLRCSPISGHTSVYWYQQALGLGLQFLLWYDEGEERNRGNFPPRFSGRQFPNYSSELNVNALELEDSALYLCASSGGRGLYEQYFGPGTRLTVT.

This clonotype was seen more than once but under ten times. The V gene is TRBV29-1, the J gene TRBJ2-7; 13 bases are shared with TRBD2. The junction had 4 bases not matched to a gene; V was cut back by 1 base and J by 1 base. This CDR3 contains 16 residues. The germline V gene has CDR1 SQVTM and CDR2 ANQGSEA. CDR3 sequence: CSVEGGLAGFSYEQYF. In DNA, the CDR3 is TGCAGCGTTGAAGGGGGACTAGCGGGATTTTCCTACGAGCAGTACTTC.

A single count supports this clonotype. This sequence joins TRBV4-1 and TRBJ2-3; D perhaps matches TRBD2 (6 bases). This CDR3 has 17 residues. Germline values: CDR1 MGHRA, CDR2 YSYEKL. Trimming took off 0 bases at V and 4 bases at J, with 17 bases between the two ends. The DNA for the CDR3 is TGCGCCAGCAGCCAAGATAGGGCCAGCAGGGAGGCAGATACGCAGTATTTT. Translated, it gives CASSQDRASREADTQYF.

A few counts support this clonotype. The chain's CDR3 is CASSPPGTVYGYTF. The CDR3 DNA follows: TGTGCCAGCAGCCCGCCCGGGACAGTCTATGGCTACACCTTC. This sequence joins TRBV13 and TRBJ1-2, with TRBD1 identical over 7 bases. V dropped 5 bases and J dropped 4; count of bases not matched to a gene: 7. CDR1 PRHDT and CDR2 FYEKMQ come from the germline V gene (reference sequence). This CDR3 has 14 amino acids.

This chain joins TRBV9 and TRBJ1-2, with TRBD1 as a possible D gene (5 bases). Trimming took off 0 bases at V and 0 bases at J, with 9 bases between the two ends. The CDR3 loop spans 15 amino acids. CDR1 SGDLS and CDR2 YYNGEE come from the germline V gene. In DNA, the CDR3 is TGTGCCAGCAGCGTAGAACGGGGGGCTAACTATGGCTACACCTTC. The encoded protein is CASSVERGANYGYTF.

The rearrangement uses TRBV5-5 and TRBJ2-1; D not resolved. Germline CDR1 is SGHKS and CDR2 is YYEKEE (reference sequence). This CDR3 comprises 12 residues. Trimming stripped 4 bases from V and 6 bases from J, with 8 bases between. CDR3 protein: CASSRVANEQFF. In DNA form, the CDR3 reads TGTGCCAGCAGCCGGGTCGCCAATGAGCAGTTCTTC.